The rows below give T cell receptor beta chains drawn from one sample of a study of OX40 agonist ivuxolimab in advanced cancers. The data were produced by immunoSEQ multiplex PCR, yet TCRdb's version contains in-frame clones alone and is incomplete. The repertoire holds fewer than 90,000 clones, around nine tenths seen once, with under 3% in the top ten. The sample was CD4+ or CD8+ T cells sorted from blood, taken in a trial of the OX40 agonist ivuxolimab. All receptors derive from an adult with an advanced solid tumor such as melanoma, head and neck, liver or kidney cancer. Each CDR3 is given with its conserved first and last residue. A D gene is named only where the DNA matches it firmly. Size values are once, few and many counts, or a class for expanded clones, and some rows have none.

size	D	V	J	CDR3	DNA
.	.	TRBV7-2	TRBJ2-1	CASSLDGGSTMKQFF	TGTGCCAGCAGCTTAGACGGGGGATCCACAATGAAGCAGTTCTTC
.	TRBD2	TRBV19	TRBJ2-5	CASRQASGSIQETQYF	TGTGCCAGTAGACAAGCTAGCGGGAGCATCCAAGAGACCCAGTACTTC
.	.	TRBV5-5	TRBJ1-3	CASSLGGEAGNTIYF	TGTGCCAGCAGCTTGGGAGGGGAAGCTGGAAACACCATATATTTT
.	.	TRBV5-5	TRBJ1-2	CASSLVRQDNYGYTF	TGTGCCAGCAGCTTGGTACGACAGGATAACTATGGCTACACCTTC
.	.	TRBV18	TRBJ2-7	CASSPGAYEQYF	TGTGCCAGCTCTCCAGGAGCCTACGAGCAGTACTTC
.	.	TRBV9	TRBJ1-5	CASSGPGGNQPQHF	TGTGCCAGCAGCGGGCCAGGTGGCAATCAGCCCCAGCATTTT
few	.	TRBV5-1	TRBJ1-4	CASSPGSGEKLFF	TGCGCCAGCAGCCCGGGGTCTGGGGAAAAACTGTTTTTT
.	.	TRBV5-1	TRBJ2-2	CASIRDRGTGELFF	TGCGCCAGCATCCGAGATCGTGGGACCGGGGAGCTGTTTTTT
.	.	TRBV6-5	TRBJ2-6	CASGRQKSGANVLTF	TGTGCCAGTGGAAGACAAAAGTCTGGGGCCAACGTCCTGACTTTC
.	.	TRBV9	TRBJ2-7	CASSVDRVAREQYF	TGTGCCAGCAGCGTAGACAGGGTGGCGAGAGAGCAGTACTTC
.	.	TRBV6-5	TRBJ2-1	CASSTLRGDDEQFF	TGTGCCAGCAGCACGCTACGGGGTGACGATGAGCAGTTCTTC
.	.	TRBV5-4	TRBJ1-1	CASTIDSVTEAFF	TGTGCCAGCACCATCGACAGTGTCACTGAAGCTTTCTTT
.	.	TRBV7-8	TRBJ1-1	CASSLEGETEAFF	TGTGCCAGCAGCTTAGAGGGAGAAACTGAAGCTTTCTTT
.	.	TRBV12-5	TRBJ1-1	CASGLDYIEAFF	TGTGCTAGTGGTTTGGACTATATTGAAGCTTTCTTT
.	TRBD1	TRBV5-1	TRBJ1-2	CASRTQGAGGYTF	TGCGCCAGTAGAACACAGGGGGCAGGAGGCTACACCTTC
.	.	TRBV6-5	TRBJ2-7	CASSKQGPHNYEQYF	TGTGCCAGCAGTAAACAGGGTCCGCATAACTACGAGCAGTACTTC
.	.	TRBV28	TRBJ1-6	CASQSPSSYNSPLHF	TGTGCCAGCCAGAGTCCTAGCTCCTATAATTCACCCCTCCACTTT
.	TRBD1	TRBV28	TRBJ2-4	CASSLSTGVQYF	TGTGCCAGCAGTTTAAGTACAGGGGTTCAGTACTTC
once	TRBD2	TRBV9	TRBJ2-2	CASSAGGGSVTGELFF	TGTGCCAGCAGCGCCGGCGGGGGTTCAGTTACCGGGGAGCTGTTTTTT
.	.	TRBV7-2	TRBJ2-7	CASSLVHTARGHEQYF	TGTGCCAGCAGCTTAGTTCACACCGCCCGCGGCCACGAGCAGTACTTC
.	.	TRBV27	TRBJ1-6	CASSLSNSPLHF	TGTGCCAGCAGTTTATCCAATTCACCCCTCCACTTT
.	TRBD1	TRBV28	TRBJ2-5	CASSPGTVQETQYF	TGTGCCAGCAGTCCTGGGACAGTCCAAGAGACCCAGTACTTC
.	.	TRBV7-2	TRBJ2-2	CASSLNGPGDTGELFF	TGTGCCAGCAGCTTAAACGGACCAGGGGACACCGGGGAGCTGTTTTTT
.	.	TRBV11-3	TRBJ1-4	CASSLSSAEGEKLFF	TGTGCCAGCAGCTTAAGTTCGGCAGAAGGTGAAAAACTGTTTTTT
.	TRBD1	TRBV18	TRBJ2-5	CASSLTGTGEETQYF	TGTGCCAGCTCACTGACCGGGACAGGGGAAGAGACCCAGTACTTC
.	TRBD2	TRBV7-2	TRBJ2-5	CASSLVALAGEVEYF	TGTGCCAGCAGCTTAGTGGCCCTAGCGGGGGAGGTGGAATACTTC
.	.	TRBV28	TRBJ1-2	CASWGYSYGYTF	TGTGCCAGTTGGGGGTATAGCTATGGCTACACCTTC
.	TRBD2	TRBV28	TRBJ2-1	CASSLTAGGTSGEQFF	TGTGCCAGCAGCCTCACAGCGGGGGGGACTAGTGGTGAGCAGTTCTTC
.	TRBD1	TRBV5-4	TRBJ1-1	CASSPGTVKGTEAFF	TGTGCCAGCAGCCCCGGGACAGTAAAGGGGACTGAAGCTTTCTTT
.	.	TRBV9	TRBJ2-3	CASSVGDTGAADTQYF	TGTGCCAGCAGCGTAGGGGACACGGGGGCGGCAGATACGCAGTATTTT
.	TRBD2	TRBV6-6	TRBJ2-5	CASSSGLAGAQETQYF	TGTGCCAGCAGCTCCGGACTAGCGGGGGCCCAAGAGACCCAGTACTTC
.	TRBD1	TRBV6-6	TRBJ2-3	CAIKGTGATQYF	TGTGCCATCAAGGGGACAGGGGCGACGCAGTATTTT
.	.	TRBV27	TRBJ2-1	CASSLRSDNEQFF	TGTGCCAGCAGTTTACGGTCGGACAATGAGCAGTTCTTC
.	.	TRBV30	TRBJ1-2	CAWSRGGGPGYTF	TGTGCCTGGAGCCGCGGGGGAGGACCCGGCTACACCTTC
.	.	TRBV5-1	TRBJ1-3	CASSSDSSSGNTIYF	TGCGCCAGCAGCTCCGACTCCTCCTCTGGAAACACCATATATTTT
.	.	TRBV30	TRBJ2-5	CAWGGPPLRETQYF	TGTGCCTGGGGGGGACCCCCACTCAGGGAGACCCAGTACTTC
.	.	TRBV6-6	TRBJ2-1	CASDRTDSYNEQFF	TGTGCCAGCGACCGGACAGATTCCTACAATGAGCAGTTCTTC
.	.	TRBV2	TRBJ1-1	CASSERDNKNTEAFF	TGTGCCAGCAGTGAAAGGGATAATAAGAACACTGAAGCTTTCTTT
.	.	TRBV7-9	TRBJ1-3	CASSFGTDGNTIYF	TGTGCCAGCAGCTTCGGGACCGACGGAAACACCATATATTTT
.	.	TRBV5-1	TRBJ1-6	CASSLARVGNSPLHF	TGCGCCAGCAGCTTGGCAAGGGTGGGAAATTCACCCCTCCACTTT
once	.	TRBV13	TRBJ1-2	CASSPRPSEPYGYTF	TGTGCCAGCAGCCCTAGGCCCTCTGAGCCCTATGGCTACACCTTC